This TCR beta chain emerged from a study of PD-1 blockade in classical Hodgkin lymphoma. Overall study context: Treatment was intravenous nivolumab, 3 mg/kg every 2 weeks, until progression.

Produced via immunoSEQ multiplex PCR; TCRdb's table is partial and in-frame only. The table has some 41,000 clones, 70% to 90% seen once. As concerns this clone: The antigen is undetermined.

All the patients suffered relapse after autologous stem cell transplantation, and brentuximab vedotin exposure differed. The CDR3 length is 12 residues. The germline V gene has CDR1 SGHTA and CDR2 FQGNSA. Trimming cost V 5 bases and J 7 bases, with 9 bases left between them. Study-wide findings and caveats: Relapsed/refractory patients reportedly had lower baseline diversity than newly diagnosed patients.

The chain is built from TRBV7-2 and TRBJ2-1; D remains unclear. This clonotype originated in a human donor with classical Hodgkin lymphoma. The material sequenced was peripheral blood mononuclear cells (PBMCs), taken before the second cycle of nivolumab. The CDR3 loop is CASSPLGNEQFF. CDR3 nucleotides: TGTGCCAGCAGCCCCCTCGGAAATGAGCAGTTCTTC. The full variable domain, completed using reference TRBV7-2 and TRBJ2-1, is GAGVSQSPSNKVTEKGKDVELRCDPISGHTALYWYRQSLGQGLEFLIYFQGNSAPDKSGLPSDRFSAERTGGSVSTLTIQRTQQEDSAVYLCASSPLGNEQFFGPGTRLTVL.